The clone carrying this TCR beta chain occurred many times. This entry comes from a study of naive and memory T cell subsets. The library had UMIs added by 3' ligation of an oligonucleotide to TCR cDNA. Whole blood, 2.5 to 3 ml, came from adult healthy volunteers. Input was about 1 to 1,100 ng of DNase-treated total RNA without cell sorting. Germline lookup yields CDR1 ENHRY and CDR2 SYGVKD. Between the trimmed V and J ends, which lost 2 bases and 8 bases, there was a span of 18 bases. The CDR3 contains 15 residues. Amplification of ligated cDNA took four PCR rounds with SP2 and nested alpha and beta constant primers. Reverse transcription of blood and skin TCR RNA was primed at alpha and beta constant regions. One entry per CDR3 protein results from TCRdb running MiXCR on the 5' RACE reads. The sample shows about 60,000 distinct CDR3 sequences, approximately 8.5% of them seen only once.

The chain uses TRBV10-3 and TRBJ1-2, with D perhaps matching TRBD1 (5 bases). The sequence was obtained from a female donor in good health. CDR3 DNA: TGTGCCATCAGTGAGAGAGGGGTCAGGGAAGAGGGCTACACCTTC. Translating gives CAISERGVREEGYTF.